The T cell receptor beta chain described here comes from a study of CD8+ T cells in alopecia areata. The sequencing template was cDNA reverse transcribed from extracted RNA. Method: immunoSEQ multiplex PCR; TCRdb's copy keeps in-frame clones and lacks some. The table has around 190,000 clones, more than 55% seen once. The sequenced sample consisted of CD8+ T cells sorted from blood. The TCR originated in a human donor in good health.

This chain's CDR3 is CASSWPQGAITGELFF. The CDR3 nucleotides are TGTGCCAGCAGCTGGCCCCAGGGGGCTATCACCGGGGAGCTGTTTTTT. V usage is TRBV5-6 and J usage is TRBJ2-2; 8 bases are a match to TRBD1. CDR3 length: 16 residues. Germline V gene lookup returns CDR1 SGHDT and CDR2 YYEEEE. The junction had 8 bases not matched to a gene; V was cut back by 3 bases and J by 4 bases.